The clone carrying this TCR beta chain was recorded many times. Its matching antigen is unknown. TCRdb re-derived calls from the reads in MiXCR, one entry per CDR3 protein. The sample shows around 110,000 distinct CDR3 sequences, about 9.4% of them seen only once. Germline assignment: CDR1 LNHNV and CDR2 YYDKDF (reference sequence). CDR3 size: 18 residues. With V trimmed by 0 bases and J by 3 bases, 11 bases remained unmatched. The source of the sample is a study of T cell repertoires in cytomegalovirus infection. In the study overall: It was the public TCR beta signatures that indicated both CMV infection and matching HLA type.

Study findings and constraints: CMV carriers having the relevant HLA were flagged by cumulative public TCR beta family frequency. The ex vivo response showed dominance by HLA-C-restricted CMV-specific TCR beta clonotypes.

Input material: PBMCs, sequenced either directly or after in vitro stimulation (not recorded which). The clonotype comes from a human donor in good health (CMV status not recorded). Some clones in this sample may be carry-over from other donors' samples. The rearrangement joins TRBV15 to TRBJ2-1; TRBD2 matches 7 bases. CDR3 bases: TGTGCCACCAGCAGAGAGGTCGGCGCGGGAGAGTACTACAATGAGCAGTTCTTC. Translation gives CATSREVGAGEYYNEQFF.